What follows is one T cell receptor (beta chain) and its context. Germline CDR1 LGHDT, CDR2 YNNKEL (reference sequence). Trimming left V 4 bases short and J 3 bases short, with 9 bases between. This CDR3 is 13 amino acids long. Clones were sequenced by immunoSEQ multiplex PCR, and TCRdb holds only the in-frame ones, with some missing. This sample carries more than 300,000 clones, 80% to 95% of them seen once, and the ten largest clones take around 0.94%. The sample comes from a study of blood T cell repertoires in COVID-19. The source is a middle-aged woman who had been exposed to COVID-19. This chain joins TRBV3-1 (or the pseudogene TRBV3-2) and TRBJ1-2; tentative D call: TRBD1 (5 bases). The specimen was PBMCs or T cells enriched from blood (not recorded which). The DNA of the CDR3 is TGTGCCAGCAGCCGCGGGACCGACTATGGCTACACCTTC. Translating gives CASSRGTDYGYTF.